Below, one T cell receptor beta chain is given with its context. Its antigen remains unidentified. Per germline, CDR1 MNHEY and CDR2 SMNVEV (reference sequence). This CDR3 has 13 amino acids. The sample is drawn from a study of CXCR3-negative and CXCR3-positive naive CD8 T cells. Study observations and caveats: Memory CD8+ T cell repertoires were far less diverse than both naive subsets. The TRB CDR3s that CXCR3-positive naive cells carried were more hydrophobic than those of CXCR3-negative naive cells.

All TRB cDNA libraries came from 5' RACE performed with UMI labels. TCRdb re-called the 5' RACE reads and gives one entry per CDR3 protein, without DNA. Its clone listing holds about 92,000 distinct CDR3 sequences. This chain joins TRBV27 and TRBJ2-5; the TCRdb D gene call, TRBD1, has no DNA to confirm it. The clonotype originates from a human donor in good health. Some clones in this sample may be carry-over from other donors' samples. The specimen was naive CXCR3+ CD8+ T cells from blood. Subset given: CD45RO-CCR7+CD27+CD95- naive CD8+ T cells expressing CXCR3 (TNR3+). This CDR3 reads CASSFGRKETQYF.